Listed here is a single T cell receptor (beta chain). Its antigen remains unidentified. There are no base qualities to consult, and no much larger clone falls within one base. The receptor library was made with the immunoSEQ multiplex PCR assay. Rearranged TCR beta chain sequences were amplified with the hsTCRB Kit following the manufacturer's protocol. Sequencing of TCRB libraries was carried out on an Illumina MiSeq. Per the original workflow: Demultiplexing, trimming and gene mapping were performed with the kit vendor's proprietary platform. This immuneACCESS table, as held by TCRdb, lists in-frame sequences with V and J called but not all clones. Of the missing ones, under half trace to an unresolved V gene in checked studies; the others have no known cause. From that table come the V and J calls and clone size; the DNA was used to work out D and trimming. The sample has fewer than 45,000 clones on record, under 80% of them singletons. The ten largest make up roughly 9.1% of the sample.

What the time point label conveys for this sample: baseline, week 1 (first vaccination visit). The treatment or condition label here, explained by the study, means: pre-vaccination baseline after standard-of-care therapy. Donors had newly diagnosed WHO grade 3 or 4 IDH1-mutant astrocytomas with loss of nuclear ATRX. The samples were drawn from NOA16, a multicentre, single-arm, open-label phase I trial in Germany that tested a mutant IDH1 peptide vaccine in humans for the first time. For immunogenicity testing, the blood drawn at visit V03 was used as the baseline sample. Genomic DNA for TCRB sequencing was isolated from EDTA blood with the DNeasy Blood and Tissue Kit. The junction shows trimming of 6 bases on V and 7 bases on J, and the gene matches do not reach 7 bases of it. Sequences SGHAT (CDR1) and FQNNGV (CDR2) are obtained from the germline V gene. Counted from cysteine to phenylalanine, this CDR3 has 14 amino acids. Only the CDR3 region is kept as DNA, spanning 42 bases read in frame from base 1.

The data were taken from a study of a mutant IDH1 vaccine in newly diagnosed glioma (dated by TCRdb to the early 2020s). Context from the whole study: Of the approximately 32 treated patients, roughly 60% were male and around 40% were female, and the mean age was around 40 years. Longitudinal TCRB deep sequencing was performed for some 25 treated patients wherever samples were available for exploratory analyses. Prior to enrollment, standard therapy consisting of radiotherapy alone, temozolomide alone, or radiochemotherapy with temozolomide had been administered to patients, with the combination being received by most patients. Peripheral blood was collected at six visits: V03 (baseline), V05, V07, V10, V12 and V13.

General conclusions and limits of the study: Selection of PBMC samples for TCRB deep sequencing was based on availability. Across multiple MHC alleles, vaccine-induced immune responses were seen in around 94% of patients. Changes in the top peripheral T cell clonotypes picked up by TCRB sequencing did not appear to be linked to pseudoprogression. It was noted by the authors that analyses of patient blood samples could not be reproduced owing to sample limitations.

The sample was PBMCs, taken from a glioma patient treated with radiotherapy, temozolomide or both. The chain couples TRBV11-2 to TRBJ1-2; the central 11 bases match TRBD1. The origin of this receptor is a man aged 35-49 years with glioma. Some clones in this sample may be carry-over from other donors' samples. Here is the DNA: TGTGCCAGCAGATCTACCGGGACAGGGGGTGGCTACACCTTC. Protein translation: CASRSTGTGGGYTF. Beyond the CDR3, the reference TRBV11-2 and TRBJ1-2 genes provide the residues; the full variable domain reads: EAGVAQSPRYKIIEKRQSVAFWCNPISGHATLYWYQQILGQGPKLLIQFQNNGVVDDSQLPKDRFSAERLKGVDSTLKIQPAKLEDSAVYLCASRSTGTGGGYTFGSGTRLTVV.